Detailed here is one T cell receptor beta chain. What it binds is unknown. V gave up 4 bases and J gave up 1 base, with 13 bases separating them. Germline assignment: CDR1 MNHEY and CDR2 SVGAGI. This CDR3 comprises 15 residues. CD25-based Treg depletion was applied to purified naive CD4+ T cells. After constant-region reverse-primer amplification, full-length variable regions underwent semi-nested PCR with Nested Universal Primer A. TCRdb recomputed calls from the 5' RACE reads with MiXCR, one row per CDR3 protein. The sample consists of about 40,000 distinct CDR3 sequences, about 19% of them appearing once. Whole-study results and caveats: Tumor memory CD4+ T cell TCR gene usage was found to cluster with blood and lymph node memory CD4+ cells and with lymph node naive CD4+ cells. Tumor Tregs overlapped most with tumor, then blood, naive CD4+ cells.

This sequence was found in a female donor with breast cancer. Sequencing was carried out using naive CD4+ T cells sorted from a lymph node. Subset specified: naive CD4+ T cells, CD4+CD45RA+CD25-. The chain employs TRBV6-5 and TRBJ1-1; the D gene is possibly TRBD1 (5 bases). The CDR3 reads CASSSLAGKNTEAFF. In DNA form, the CDR3 reads TGTGCCAGCAGTTCCCTCGCAGGGAAGAACACTGAAGCTTTCTTT.